This T cell receptor (beta chain) is drawn from a study of T cell repertoires in cytomegalovirus infection. The germline CDR1 and CDR2 sequences are MGHRA and YSYEKL. The length of the CDR3 is 15 residues. Deletions cut 4 bases from V and 0 bases from J, with 13 bases between. The table lists this clonotype with a few counts. Its antigen remains unknown. Via MiXCR, TCRdb re-called the reads, giving one row per CDR3 protein. In the table there are about 700,000 distinct CDR3 sequences, around a third of which are singletons. Whole-study findings and limits: Accumulated public TCR beta family frequency recognized individuals carrying CMV together with the relevant HLA. HLA-C-restricted CMV-specific TCR beta clonotypes prevailed in the ex vivo response.

J is TRBJ2-7 and V is TRBV4-1; a weak D match, TRBD2 (5 bases). The sequence derives from a human donor in good health (CMV status not recorded). Some clones in this sample may be carry-over from other donors' samples. Material: cultured PBMCs, obtained from culture after CMV antigen stimulation. The CDR3 DNA is TGCGCCAGCAGCCCTGGACTGCAGAGCTCCTACGAGCAGTACTTC. Protein product: CASSPGLQSSYEQYF.